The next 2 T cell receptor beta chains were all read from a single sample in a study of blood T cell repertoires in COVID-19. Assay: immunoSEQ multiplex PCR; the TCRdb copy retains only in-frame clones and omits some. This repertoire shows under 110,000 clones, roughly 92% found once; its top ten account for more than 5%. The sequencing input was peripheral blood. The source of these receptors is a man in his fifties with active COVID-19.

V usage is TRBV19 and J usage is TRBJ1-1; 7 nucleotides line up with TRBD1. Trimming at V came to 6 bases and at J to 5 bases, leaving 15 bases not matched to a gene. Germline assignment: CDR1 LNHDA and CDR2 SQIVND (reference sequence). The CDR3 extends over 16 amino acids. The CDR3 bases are TGTGCCAGTAGGAGCACAGGGGTTGGGGGAAAGACTGAAGCTTTCTTT. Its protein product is CASRSTGVGGKTEAFF.

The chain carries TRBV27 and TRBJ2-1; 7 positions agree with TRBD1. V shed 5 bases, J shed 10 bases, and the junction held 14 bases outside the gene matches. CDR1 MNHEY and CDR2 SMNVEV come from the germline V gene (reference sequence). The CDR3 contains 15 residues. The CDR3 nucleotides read TGTGCCAGCAGTATGCCCGGGACAGCAGAGCAAGAGCAGTTCTTC. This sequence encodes CASSMPGTAEQEQFF.